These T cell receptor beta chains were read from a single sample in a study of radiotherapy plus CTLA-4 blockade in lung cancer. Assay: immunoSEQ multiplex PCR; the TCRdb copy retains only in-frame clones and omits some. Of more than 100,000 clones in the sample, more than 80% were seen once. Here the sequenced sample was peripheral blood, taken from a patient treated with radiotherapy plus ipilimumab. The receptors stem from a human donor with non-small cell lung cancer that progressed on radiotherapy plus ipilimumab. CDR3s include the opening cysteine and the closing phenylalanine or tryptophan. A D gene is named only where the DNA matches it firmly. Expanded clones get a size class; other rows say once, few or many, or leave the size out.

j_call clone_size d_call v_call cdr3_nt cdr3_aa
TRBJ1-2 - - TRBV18 TGTGCCAGCTCACCGACCCAAACAGGTTCTAACTATGGCTACACCTTC CASSPTQTGSNYGYTF
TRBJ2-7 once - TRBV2 TGTGCCAGCAGTGCCGGGACCCATTCCTACGAGCAGTACTTC CASSAGTHSYEQYF
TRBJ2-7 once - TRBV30 TGTGCCTGGCAAGCGAGGGCGTCCTACGAGCAGTACTTC CAWQARASYEQYF
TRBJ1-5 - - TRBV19 TGTGCCAGTAGTATACGAGGGGGGGTTCAGCCCCAGCATTTT CASSIRGGVQPQHF
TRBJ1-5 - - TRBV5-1 TGCGCCAGCAGCTTGGGGCAGGGAGGTCAGCCCCAGCATTTT CASSLGQGGQPQHF
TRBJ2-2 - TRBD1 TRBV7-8 TGTGCCAACTCCCCGGAGGACAGGGGGACCGGGGAGCTGTTTTTT CANSPEDRGTGELFF
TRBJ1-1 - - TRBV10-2 TGCGCCAGCAGTGCCAGCACTGAAGCTTTCTTT CASSASTEAFF
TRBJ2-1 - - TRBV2 TGTGCCAGCAGCGGAACTATGTTACAGGGAACCAATGAGCAGTTCTTC CASSGTMLQGTNEQFF
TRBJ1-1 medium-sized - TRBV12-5 TGTGCTAGTGGTTTGGGGATGAACACTGAAGCTTTCTTT CASGLGMNTEAFF
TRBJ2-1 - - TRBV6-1 TGTGCCAGCAGGGACAGATACAATGAGCAGTTCTTC CASRDRYNEQFF
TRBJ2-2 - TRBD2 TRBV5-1 TGCGCCAGCAGCCCACAACCGCTAGCGGGAACCGGGGAGCTGTTTTTT CASSPQPLAGTGELFF
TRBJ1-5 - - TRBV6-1 TGTGCCAGCAGTTCGGTGTCGGGCAATCAGCCCCAGCATTTT CASSSVSGNQPQHF
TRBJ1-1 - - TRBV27 TGTGCCAGCAGTTTCACAGGGAGGAACACTGAAGCTTTCTTT CASSFTGRNTEAFF
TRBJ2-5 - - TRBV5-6 TGTGCCAGCGATCCAACAGGGACTCGAGAGACCCAGTACTTC CASDPTGTRETQYF
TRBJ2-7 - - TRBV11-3 TGTGCCAGCAGCCCCCAGACAGACAGCTCCTACGAGCAGTACTTC CASSPQTDSSYEQYF
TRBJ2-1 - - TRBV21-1 TGTGCCAGCAGCAAAGAGGGGAGCCCCTCGCCCTACAATGAGCAGTTCTTC CASSKEGSPSPYNEQFF
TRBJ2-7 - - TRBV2 TGTGCCAGCAGTGATTGGCCGGGGAGCTCCTACGAGCAGTACTTC CASSDWPGSSYEQYF
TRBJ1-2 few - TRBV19 TGTGCCAGTAGTTCTTTACGTTCAGGGGATAACTATGGCTACACCTTC CASSSLRSGDNYGYTF
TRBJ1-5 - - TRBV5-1 TGCGCCAGCAGCTTGGACTCAGGGGAAAATCAGCCCCAGCATTTT CASSLDSGENQPQHF
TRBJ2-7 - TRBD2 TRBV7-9 TGTGCCAGCAGCCCCTGGACTAGCGGGACCCACGAGCAGTACTTC CASSPWTSGTHEQYF
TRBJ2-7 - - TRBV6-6 TGTGCCAGCAGTCCCACATTGGGCCGATCCGGGCAGTACTTC CASSPTLGRSGQYF
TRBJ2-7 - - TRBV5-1 TGCGCCAGCAGCGTCGGGCCCGAGCAGTACTTC CASSVGPEQYF
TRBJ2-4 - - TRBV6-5 TGTGCCAGCAGGAGCCTAACAGGGAGGGACATTCAGTACTTC CASRSLTGRDIQYF
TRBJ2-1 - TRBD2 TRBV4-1 TGCGCCAGCAGCCAATCGGGGACTAGCCAGTATGAGCAGTTCTTC CASSQSGTSQYEQFF
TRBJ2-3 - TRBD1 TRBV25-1 TGTGCCAGCAGAAGGACAGGGGAGATCACAGATACGCAGTATTTT CASRRTGEITDTQYF
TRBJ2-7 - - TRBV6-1 TGTGCCAGCAGTGAAGCGGGAGCCAGATTAGGGAACTCCTACGAGCAGTACTTC CASSEAGARLGNSYEQYF
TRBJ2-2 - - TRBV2 TGTGCCAGCAGCGCAATTGGGTCCTCCGGGGAGCTGTTTTTT CASSAIGSSGELFF
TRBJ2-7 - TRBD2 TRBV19 TGTGCCAGTAGTATCGGGCTAGCGGGGGCCTACGAGCAGTACTTC CASSIGLAGAYEQYF
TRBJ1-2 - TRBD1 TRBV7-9 TGTGCCAGCAGCTTAGGAGGACAGGGAATCTATGGCTACACCTTC CASSLGGQGIYGYTF
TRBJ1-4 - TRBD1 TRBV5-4 TGTGCCAGCAGCCTGGGACAGGGGTCCACTAATGAAAAACTGTTTTTT CASSLGQGSTNEKLFF
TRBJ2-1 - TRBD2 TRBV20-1 TGCAGTGCCCGCGGGGGGGAGCAGTTCTTC CSARGGEQFF
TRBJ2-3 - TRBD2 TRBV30 TGTGCCTGGCCCGTTGCCAGCGGGAGGCCCACAGATACGCAGTATTTT CAWPVASGRPTDTQYF
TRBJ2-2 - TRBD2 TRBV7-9 TGTGCCAGCAGCCGCCGGTCGAGCGGGGGCACCGGGGAGCTGTTTTTT CASSRRSSGGTGELFF
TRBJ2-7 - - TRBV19 TGTGCCAGTAGTACGTTGGCTGAGGGTCCCTACGAGCAGTACTTC CASSTLAEGPYEQYF
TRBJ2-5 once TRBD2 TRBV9 TGTGCCAGCAGCGTGGGACTAACCGAGACCCAGTACTTC CASSVGLTETQYF
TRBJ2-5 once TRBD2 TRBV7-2 TGTGCCAGCAGCTTAGAGGGGCTAGCGGGAGAGACCCAGTACTTC CASSLEGLAGETQYF
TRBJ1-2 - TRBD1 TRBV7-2 TGTGCCAGCAGCTGGTACAGGGGGCGCACCTATGGCTACACCTTC CASSWYRGRTYGYTF
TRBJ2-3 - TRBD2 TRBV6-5 TGTGCCAGCACTGGGGGGAGGGCTAACACAGATACGCAGTATTTT CASTGGRANTDTQYF
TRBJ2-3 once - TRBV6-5 TGTGCCAGCAGTTACTCGCAAATATCCCCAGATACGCAGTATTTT CASSYSQISPDTQYF
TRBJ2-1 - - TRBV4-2 TGTGCCAGCAGCCAAGATCGGCTAGCTACGGTAGAGCAGTTCTTC CASSQDRLATVEQFF
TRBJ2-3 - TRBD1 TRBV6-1 TGTGCCAGCAGACTAGGGGGCACACAACCAGATACGCAGTATTTT CASRLGGTQPDTQYF
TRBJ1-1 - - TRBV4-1 TGCGCCAGCAGCCAAGGACGGGAAGGGGCTGAAGCTTTCTTT CASSQGREGAEAFF
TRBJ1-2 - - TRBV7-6 TGTGCCAGCAGCAACCCAACTCCGACGGCGAACTATGGCTACACCTTC CASSNPTPTANYGYTF
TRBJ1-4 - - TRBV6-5 TGTGCCAGTGGCCTCCGGGGGGCAGCCAACGAAAAACTGTTTTTT CASGLRGAANEKLFF